These T cell receptor beta chains were read from a single sample in a study of cytomegalovirus exposure and HLA in healthy donors. TCRdb keeps only in-frame clones here, not all; method: immunoSEQ multiplex PCR. The sample shows 150,000 to 200,000 clones, around 84% of them seen only once. Sequencing was carried out using PBMCs. The receptors derive from a woman between 18 and 29 years old in good health and CMV-seronegative. Both conserved end residues are part of each CDR3. The listing skips clone size in some rows; elsewhere it reads once, few, many or a size class.

size: .
V: TRBV7-2
CDR3: CASSPILAGDRETQYF

size: .
V: TRBV28
CDR3: CASSFPDRGRDGYTF

size: .
V: TRBV7-9
CDR3: CASSSREETQYF

size: .
V: TRBV5-6
CDR3: CASSLGGGGETQYF

size: .
V: TRBV30
CDR3: CAWRGTVNTEAFF

size: .
V: TRBV4-3
CDR3: CASSPGLAGRSSYNEQFF

size: few
V: TRBV7-2
CDR3: CASSFSGSSYNEQFF

size: .
V: TRBV2
CDR3: CASLRDTTNTGELFF

size: few
V: TRBV10-3
CDR3: CATAPGEDSYTF

size: .
V: TRBV27
CDR3: CASSSMGGEQYF

size: .
V: TRBV6-6
CDR3: CASSYGGRGGYGYTF

size: .
V: TRBV11-3
CDR3: CASSLDTGPYSGELFF

size: once
V: TRBV28
CDR3: CASSYQPGYGYTF

size: .
V: TRBV27
CDR3: CASSLAGLAGVKQYF

size: .
V: TRBV7-2
CDR3: CASSYRPEAQYF

size: .
V: TRBV6-5
CDR3: CASTLQETQYF

size: few
V: TRBV2
CDR3: CASRLAGNYEQYF

size: .
V: TRBV2
CDR3: CASATVAGGPFTGELFF

size: .
V: TRBV19
CDR3: CASTPAAYLSGNTIYF

size: .
V: TRBV27
CDR3: CASSPGTSGKNEQFF

size: .
V: TRBV27
CDR3: CASSFSGMNTEAFF

size: .
V: TRBV11-1
CDR3: CASSLDPGDTQYF

size: .
V: TRBV6-5
CDR3: CASSSSTGPGYGYTF

size: .
V: TRBV28
CDR3: CASSFGLAGLYEQYF

size: .
V: TRBV7-2
CDR3: CASSITPGQGWETQYF

size: .
V: TRBV10-3
CDR3: CAIRGTSGRALDNEQFF

size: .
V: TRBV16
CDR3: CASSRQTGTGGTDTQYF

size: few
V: TRBV6-5
CDR3: CASTRGGESYEQYF

size: once
V: TRBV30
CDR3: CAWSRWTGLAGVSYEQYF

size: few
V: TRBV4-2
CDR3: CASSQGGSQPQHF

size: .
V: TRBV27
CDR3: CASSRGQGQRWTEAFF

size: .
V: TRBV11-2
CDR3: CASSPGIEQYF

size: .
V: TRBV6-6
CDR3: CASSYSGGNQPQHF

size: .
V: TRBV28
CDR3: CASSFAGSVSYEQYF

size: .
V: TRBV18
CDR3: CASSLGGTAGGPYNEQFF

size: .
V: TRBV29-1
CDR3: CSVGVEGSYNSPLHF

size: once
V: TRBV6-5
CDR3: CASSPGLADTDTQYF

size: .
V: TRBV7-9
CDR3: CASSLGPEGTQYF

size: .
V: TRBV6-5
CDR3: CATQASGRYNEQFF

size: .
V: TRBV15
CDR3: CATSRGDGRDEQFF

size: .
V: TRBV7-9
CDR3: CASSRGGGGLILITDTQYF

size: .
V: TRBV6-5
CDR3: CASSQGTNSYEQYF

size: .
V: TRBV27
CDR3: CASSLVTSSPYEQYF

size: once
V: TRBV4-3
CDR3: CASSHYSGQAYNEQFF

size: few
V: TRBV6-5
CDR3: CASSLTGSGANVLTF

size: .
V: TRBV30
CDR3: CAWAGGPNQPQHF

size: .
V: TRBV28
CDR3: CASSFSTSGRAYEQYF

size: once
V: TRBV28
CDR3: CASRSPGVDEQYF

size: .
V: TRBV7-9
CDR3: CASSPTRRYNEQFF

size: .
V: TRBV19
CDR3: CASSTTGAGGYYGYTF

size: .
V: TRBV27
CDR3: CASSFLGQGLSGELFF

size: .
V: TRBV30
CDR3: CAWSMAGYQPQHF

size: .
V: TRBV9
CDR3: CASSARDRGYEQYF

size: .
V: TRBV11-2
CDR3: CASSSPQGFGTGELFF

size: .
V: TRBV6-6
CDR3: CASSFTGYNYGYTF

size: few
V: TRBV9
CDR3: CASSVRPGTGYGYTF

size: .
V: TRBV5-4
CDR3: CASSLGLSSGNTIYF

size: .
V: TRBV30
CDR3: CAWTGKRELFF

size: .
V: TRBV7-8
CDR3: CASSLAGTGKNEQYF